Shown below are 5 T cell receptor beta chains from a single sample sequenced in a study of shared clonotypes between healthy human individuals. CD45RO-negative cells were positively selected for CCR7, leaving out terminally differentiated effector memory CD45RA+ cells. Sequencing was performed with immunoSEQ multiplex PCR; in TCRdb, only in-frame clones are kept and a portion is missing. The repertoire includes some 2.1 million clones, about 94% of them detected once, and roughly 1% sits in the top ten. The material sequenced was naive CD8+ T cells sorted from blood. The source of these receptors is a man between 18 and 35 years old in good health.

This clone was seen only a few times. This same CDR3 is encoded by further DNA sequences in the sample. The chain uses TRBV28 and TRBJ2-2; D is undetermined. Per germline, CDR1 MDHEN and CDR2 SYDVKM. CDR3 size: 13 residues. V gave up 3 bases and J gave up 3 bases, with 5 bases separating them. CDR3 in amino acids: CASSLDYTGELFF. The CDR3 DNA sequence: TGTGCCAGCAGTTTGGATTACACCGGGGAGCTGTTTTTT.

The J gene is TRBJ2-1, the V gene TRBV5-6; 12 bases are a match to TRBD2. The CDR3 contains 17 residues. V trimming: 4 bases; J trimming: 0 bases; junction bases outside the gene matches: 5. Germline loops: CDR1 SGHDT, CDR2 YYEEEE. The CDR3 loop is CASSEGLAGSSYNEQFF. The DNA for the CDR3 is TGTGCCAGCAGCGAAGGACTAGCGGGGAGCTCCTACAATGAGCAGTTCTTC.

The rearrangement links TRBV11-2 to TRBJ2-7, with TRBD2 matching over 11 bases. The CDR3 sequence is 15 residues long. V gave up 5 bases and J gave up 5 bases; unmatched junction bases: 8. Germline-derived CDR1 and CDR2 are SGHAT and FQNNGV. CDR3 sequence: CASSTPLAGGDEQYF. The DNA for the CDR3 is TGTGCCAGCAGCACCCCCCTAGCGGGGGGTGACGAGCAGTACTTC.

The chain has TRBV9 and TRBJ1-3, with a weak D call TRBD1 (5 bases). This CDR3 is 13 amino acids long. The germline V and J ends were trimmed by 3 bases and 6 bases, with 10 bases remaining between them. CDR1 and CDR2 (germline): SGDLS, YYNGEE. The CDR3 DNA reads TGTGCCAGCAGCGGGGAAGGGGTAAACACCATATATTTT. Amino acid sequence: CASSGEGVNTIYF.

This clone was recorded once. The genes are TRBV12-5 and TRBJ2-1; 7 bases agree with TRBD2. V trimming: 2 bases; J trimming: 3 bases; junction bases outside the gene matches: 16. Germline V gives CDR1 LGHNT, CDR2 FRNRAP. This CDR3 is built from 19 residues. CDR3 in DNA: TGTGCTAGTGGTTTGTCCCACGGAAGCGGGACGGCTGGCTACAATGAGCAGTTCTTC. It is translated as CASGLSHGSGTAGYNEQFF.